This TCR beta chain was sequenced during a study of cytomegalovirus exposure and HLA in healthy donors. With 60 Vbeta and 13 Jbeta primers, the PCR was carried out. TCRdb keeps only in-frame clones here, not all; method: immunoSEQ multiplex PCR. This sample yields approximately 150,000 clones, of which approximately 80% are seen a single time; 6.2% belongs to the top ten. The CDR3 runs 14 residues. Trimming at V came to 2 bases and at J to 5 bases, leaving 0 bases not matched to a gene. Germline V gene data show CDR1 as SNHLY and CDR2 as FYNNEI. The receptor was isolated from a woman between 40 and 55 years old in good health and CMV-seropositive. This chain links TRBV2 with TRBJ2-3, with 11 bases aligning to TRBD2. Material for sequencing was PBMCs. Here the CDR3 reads CASSETSGRDTQYF. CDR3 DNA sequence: TGTGCCAGCAGTGAAACTAGCGGGAGAGATACGCAGTATTTT.